The 6 T cell receptor beta chains below come from one sample, sequenced in a study of T-cell memory formation after mild COVID-19. TCRdb reprocessed the 5' RACE reads with MiXCR, giving one entry per CDR3 protein. Of around 430,000 distinct CDR3 sequences in the sample, about a sixth are singletons; the top ten hold about a fifth. The sequenced material came from PBMCs or a T cell subset sorted from them (not recorded which). These receptor sequences come from a man between 18 and 29 years old who had mild COVID-19 (a few samples of this study predate the infection). Cell type and time point are not known.

This clonotype was detected only a few times. This chain joins TRBV5-1 and TRBJ1-3, with TRBD1 matching 9 bases. The CDR3 length is 16 residues. The junction had 13 bases not matched to a gene; V was cut back by 5 bases and J by 7 bases. Per germline, CDR1 SGHRS and CDR2 YFSETQ. The CDR3 DNA reads TGCGCCAGCAGTCGGGAGCCCGGACAGGGGAGGAACACCATATATTTT. Protein: CASSREPGQGRNTIYF.

A remark on this clonotype: Germline is not matched at one junction end, which may reflect a read error. This chain joins TRBV15 and TRBJ1-4; D gene uncertain. The CDR3 is made up of 12 amino acids. CDR1 is LNHNV, CDR2 YYDKDF, per germline (reference sequence). The CDR3 here is CATSRERERLFF. In nucleotides, the CDR3 is TGTGCCACCAGCAGAGAGCGAGAAAGACTGTTTTTT.

The chain employs TRBV12-3 or TRBV12-4 and TRBJ1-1, with D uncertain. V lost 2 bases and J lost 9, with 7 bases in between. There are 11 residues in the CDR3. CDR3 loop: CASSLLGQAFF. The CDR3 region has the DNA TGTGCCAGCAGTTTATTAGGTCAAGCTTTCTTT.

The chain combines TRBV20-1 with TRBJ2-3, with 10 positions matching TRBD2. Losses at the gene ends were 4 bases for V and 2 bases for J; bases not matched to a gene: 6. Germline lookup yields CDR1 DFQATT and CDR2 SNEGSKA (reference sequence). The CDR3 covers 15 residues. The CDR3 region is CSAIHGLAVTDTQYF. The CDR3 DNA follows: TGCAGTGCTATTCACGGACTAGCGGTCACAGATACGCAGTATTTT.

This clonotype occurred a few times. This chain uses TRBV5-1 with TRBJ2-5; TRBD2 matches at 8 bases. The CDR3 is 16 amino acids. Trimming took 5 bases from V and 2 from J; bases not matched to a gene: 11. Germline-derived CDR1 and CDR2 are SGHRS and YFSETQ. CDR3 residues: CASRLSPAGDQETQYF. The CDR3 DNA sequence: TGCGCCAGCAGACTGTCCCCAGCGGGGGATCAAGAGACCCAGTACTTC.

This clonotype was recorded many times. The gene calls are TRBV5-1 and TRBJ2-1; 9 bases are a match to TRBD1. CDR3 length equals 15 residues. Losses at the gene ends were 4 bases for V and 3 bases for J; bases not matched to a gene: 5. Germline-derived CDR1 and CDR2 are SGHRS and YFSETQ. The DNA for the CDR3 is TGCGCCAGCAGCCCGGGACAGGGAATCTACAATGAGCAGTTCTTC. This translates into CASSPGQGIYNEQFF.